Listed below are T cell receptor beta chains from one sample, sequenced in a study of T cell responses to AZD1222 COVID-19 vaccine. Generated by immunoSEQ multiplex PCR, the TCRdb table keeps only in-frame clones and is missing some. The table has roughly 120,000 clones, 89% seen once. Sequencing was performed on peripheral blood, taken on day 0 of AZD1222 vaccination. These receptors were obtained from an adult in good health. CDR3s include the opening cysteine and the closing phenylalanine or tryptophan. A D gene is named only where the DNA matches it firmly. For some rows the clone size is stated as once, few or many, or as a class when expanded; others skip it.

clone size: -
J gene: TRBJ2-5
CDR3 length: 15
V gene: TRBV18
D gene: -
CDR3 protein: CASSPMGGSEETQYF
CDR3 DNA: TGTGCCAGCTCACCGATGGGGGGCAGCGAGGAGACCCAGTACTTC

clone size: -
J gene: TRBJ2-1
CDR3 length: 13
V gene: TRBV2
D gene: TRBD2
CDR3 protein: CASKKLANNEQFF
CDR3 DNA: TGTGCCAGCAAAAAACTAGCGAACAATGAGCAGTTCTTC

clone size: -
J gene: TRBJ1-4
CDR3 length: 12
V gene: TRBV30
D gene: TRBD1
CDR3 protein: CACWTGVEKLFF
CDR3 DNA: TGTGCCTGTTGGACAGGGGTCGAAAAACTGTTTTTT

clone size: -
J gene: TRBJ2-1
CDR3 length: 17
V gene: TRBV4-3
D gene: -
CDR3 protein: CASSQEVAGSYNNEQFF
CDR3 DNA: TGCGCCAGCAGCCAAGAAGTCGCAGGGAGCTATAACAATGAGCAGTTCTTC

clone size: -
J gene: TRBJ1-1
CDR3 length: 14
V gene: TRBV29-1
D gene: -
CDR3 protein: CSVESFGVNTEAFF
CDR3 DNA: TGCAGCGTTGAGAGCTTCGGGGTGAACACTGAAGCTTTCTTT

clone size: -
J gene: TRBJ1-5
CDR3 length: 12
V gene: TRBV6-5
D gene: -
CDR3 protein: CASSSLGQPQHF
CDR3 DNA: TGTGCCAGCAGTAGTTTGGGTCAGCCCCAGCATTTT

clone size: -
J gene: TRBJ2-3
CDR3 length: 12
V gene: TRBV18
D gene: -
CDR3 protein: CASSFRTDTQYF
CDR3 DNA: TGTGCCAGCTCCTTCCGCACAGATACGCAGTATTTT

clone size: -
J gene: TRBJ1-2
CDR3 length: 15
V gene: TRBV21-1
D gene: -
CDR3 protein: CASSKAPGGNYGYTF
CDR3 DNA: TGTGCCAGCAGCAAAGCGCCAGGGGGGAACTATGGCTACACCTTC

clone size: -
J gene: TRBJ1-2
CDR3 length: 13
V gene: TRBV12-3/TRBV12-4
D gene: -
CDR3 protein: CASTPGDNYGYTF
CDR3 DNA: TGTGCCAGCACTCCGGGGGATAACTATGGCTACACCTTC

clone size: -
J gene: TRBJ2-2
CDR3 length: 18
V gene: TRBV15
D gene: -
CDR3 protein: CATSRDWRDRFRAGELFF
CDR3 DNA: TGTGCCACCAGCAGAGATTGGAGGGACAGATTCCGGGCCGGGGAGCTGTTTTTT

clone size: -
J gene: TRBJ1-3
CDR3 length: 14
V gene: TRBV6-1
D gene: -
CDR3 protein: CASSELLSGNTIYF
CDR3 DNA: TGTGCCAGCAGTGAACTCCTCTCTGGAAACACCATATATTTT

clone size: medium-sized
J gene: TRBJ1-2
CDR3 length: 13
V gene: TRBV9
D gene: -
CDR3 protein: CASSVEGRNGYTF
CDR3 DNA: TGTGCCAGCAGCGTAGAAGGGAGGAATGGCTACACCTTC

clone size: -
J gene: TRBJ2-2
CDR3 length: 15
V gene: TRBV7-3
D gene: TRBD2
CDR3 protein: CASSSGLPSTGELFF
CDR3 DNA: TGTGCCAGCAGCTCGGGACTACCCTCGACCGGGGAGCTGTTTTTT

clone size: -
J gene: TRBJ1-6
CDR3 length: 14
V gene: TRBV7-9
D gene: -
CDR3 protein: CASSLDGVTSPLHF
CDR3 DNA: TGTGCCAGCAGCTTAGATGGGGTGACTTCACCCCTCCACTTT

clone size: -
J gene: TRBJ2-3
CDR3 length: 15
V gene: TRBV11-2
D gene: -
CDR3 protein: CASSPRGADLDTQYF
CDR3 DNA: TGTGCCAGCAGCCCTCGTGGAGCGGATCTGGATACGCAGTATTTT

clone size: -
J gene: TRBJ2-3
CDR3 length: 14
V gene: TRBV10-1
D gene: -
CDR3 protein: CASSVGLGGDTQYF
CDR3 DNA: TGCGCCAGCAGTGTTGGACTGGGGGGAGATACGCAGTATTTT

clone size: -
J gene: TRBJ2-7
CDR3 length: 13
V gene: TRBV6-5
D gene: TRBD1
CDR3 protein: CATRGQPAYEQYF
CDR3 DNA: TGTGCCACCAGGGGACAGCCAGCCTACGAGCAGTACTTC

clone size: -
J gene: TRBJ2-3
CDR3 length: 15
V gene: TRBV6-4
D gene: TRBD2
CDR3 protein: CASSTSGSDTDTQYF
CDR3 DNA: TGTGCCAGCAGCACTAGCGGGAGCGACACAGATACGCAGTATTTT